This TCR beta chain comes out of a study of blood T cells in healthy people across ages. Primers used in a second PCR of about 7 to 12 cycles were a sample-barcoded 5' primer and a J-beta primer mix. TCRdb re-analysed the 5' RACE reads in MiXCR, keeping a single row per CDR3 protein. The profile shows 550,000 to 600,000 distinct CDR3 sequences, 40% to 55% of them singletons. The table lists this clonotype with many counts. This CDR3 comprises 15 residues. V lost 1 base and J lost 4, with 13 bases in between. Germline CDR1 reads MGHRA; CDR2 reads YSYEKL. The specimen was blood. This TCR was recovered from a man aged 80 or over in good health. The chain couples TRBV4-1 to TRBJ1-2, with D possibly TRBD1 on 6 matching bases. CDR3: CASSQGQGRGYGYTF. The CDR3 nucleotides read TGCGCCAGCAGCCAAGGCCAGGGGAGGGGCTATGGCTACACCTTC.